These 2 T cell receptor beta chains originate from one sample sequenced in a study of blood T cell repertoires in COVID-19. TCRdb's table, derived via immunoSEQ multiplex PCR, lists solely in-frame clones and lacks some. The sample records a few hundred thousand clones, roughly 89% being singletons. The sample was PBMCs or T cells enriched from blood (not recorded which). The source is a man aged 35-49 years who had recovered from COVID-19.

This clone was found once. The CDR3 sequence: CASSQAGSYSPLHF. The CDR3 DNA reads TGTGCCAGCAGCCAGGCGGGGAGCTATTCACCCCTCCACTTT. The V call is TRBV14, the J call TRBJ1-6, with D hard to call. This CDR3 comprises 14 residues. Trimming stripped 3 bases from V and 8 bases from J, with 11 bases between. Germline V gives CDR1 SGHDN, CDR2 FVKESK.

The chain recombines TRBV13 with TRBJ2-3; TRBD2 aligns across 9 bases. This CDR3 comprises 16 residues. Germline lookup yields CDR1 PRHDT and CDR2 FYEKMQ (reference sequence). V shed 3 bases, J shed 1 base, and the junction held 5 bases outside the gene matches. The CDR3: CASSFSGGGGTDTQYF. The DNA of the CDR3 is TGTGCCAGCAGCTTTTCTGGCGGGGGGGGCACAGATACGCAGTATTTT.